Shown below are 28 T cell receptor beta chains from a single sample sequenced in a study of response to subunit inactivated influenza vaccine. From the RT-PCR reads, TCRdb called clonotypes with MiXCR, one entry per CDR3 protein. The table records about 150,000 distinct CDR3 sequences, over 8.5% of them present only once. The material sequenced was CD8+ T cells sorted from PBMCs, taken around 2 years after vaccination. The receptors stem from a man in his fifties or sixties who received an inactivated influenza vaccine.

The chain links TRBV7-8 to TRBJ2-1; 7 bases map to TRBD2. Germline CDR1 reads SGHVS; CDR2 reads FQNEAQ. The trim removed 5 bases at V and 1 base at J, leaving 8 bases unmatched. The CDR3 has 16 amino acids. This CDR3 is CASSVYTSVSYNEQFF. The CDR3, as DNA: TGTGCCAGCAGCGTGTACACTAGCGTTTCCTACAATGAGCAGTTCTTC.

The chain recombines TRBV25-1 with TRBJ2-5, with D unresolved. V gave up 6 bases and J gave up 4 bases, with 6 bases separating them. Germline CDR1 is MGHDK and CDR2 is SYGVNS. The CDR3 loop spans 11 amino acids. The CDR3 is CASRAAETQYF. CDR3 DNA: TGTGCCAGCAGAGCCGCAGAGACCCAGTACTTC.

This rearrangement joins TRBV2 to TRBJ2-3, with 10 bases aligning to TRBD1. Germline trimming cut 6 bases from V and 13 bases from J; bases unmatched to any gene: 4. The CDR3 loop spans 11 amino acids. The germline CDR1 and CDR2 sequences are SNHLY and FYNNEI. This CDR3 reads CASSQDRGEYF. The CDR3 DNA reads TGTGCCAGCAGCCAGGACAGGGGGGAGTATTTT.

This clonotype is a singleton in its sample. The gene calls are TRBV6-5 and TRBJ2-7; the D gene is possibly TRBD2 (5 bases). The CDR3 runs 13 residues. Trimming shortened V by 0 bases and J by 2 bases, and 5 bases separated the two germline ends. Germline V gene lookup returns CDR1 MNHEY and CDR2 SVGAGI. The CDR3 sequence is CASSYSGAYEQYF. The CDR3 DNA reads TGTGCCAGCAGTTACTCGGGAGCCTACGAGCAGTACTTC.

This clonotype was detected a few times. This chain joins TRBV3-1 and TRBJ2-7; D may be TRBD2 (5 bases). CDR1 is LGHDT, CDR2 YNNKEL, per germline (reference sequence). The CDR3 totals 14 residues. Trimming pared 4 bases from V and 5 bases from J, leaving 15 bases between. The DNA for the CDR3 is TGTGCCAGCAGCCGTATCGGAGTCGGGGACGAGCAGTACTTC. Its protein is CASSRIGVGDEQYF.

The rearrangement joins TRBV10-3 to TRBJ1-2; 8 bases agree with TRBD1. Trimming at V came to 2 bases and at J to 4 bases, leaving 6 bases not matched to a gene. From germline, CDR1 is ENHRY and CDR2 SYGVKD. The CDR3 is made up of 15 amino acids. This CDR3 reads CAISEASGTGYGYTF. For the CDR3, the DNA is TGTGCCATCAGTGAGGCCTCCGGGACAGGCTATGGCTACACCTTC.

This clonotype was recorded at least ten times. The rearrangement uses TRBV20-1 and TRBJ2-2; 7 bases map to TRBD2. This CDR3 has 14 residues. The junction had 2 bases not matched to a gene; V was cut back by 0 bases and J by 4 bases. The V gene's germline CDR1 is DFQATT and CDR2 SNEGSKA (reference sequence). CDR3: CSARDRGVTGELFF. As DNA, the CDR3 is TGCAGTGCTAGAGATCGGGGGGTCACCGGGGAGCTGTTTTTT.

This clonotype has at least ten counts. V and J are TRBV4-1 and TRBJ1-1; TRBD1 agrees at 9 bases. The V gene's germline CDR1 is MGHRA and CDR2 YSYEKL. This CDR3 region has 14 residues. V lost 4 bases and J lost 6; bases outside the gene matches: 6. Here the CDR3 DNA reads TGCGCCAGCAGCCCCGGGACAGGGAATTCTGAAGCTTTCTTT. The encoded protein is CASSPGTGNSEAFF.

The J gene is TRBJ2-3, the V gene TRBV14; D not certain. The CDR3 is 13 residues long. Trimming took off 2 bases at V and 5 bases at J, with 8 bases between the two ends. Looked up from germline, CDR1 is SGHDN and CDR2 is FVKESK. The chain's CDR3 is CASSQRLKDTQYF. CDR3 bases: TGTGCCAGCAGCCAACGGCTGAAAGATACGCAGTATTTT. Full variable domain (missing parts from reference TRBV14 and TRBJ2-3): EAGVTQFPSHSVIEKGQTVTLRCDPISGHDNLYWYRRVMGKEIKFLLHFVKESKQDESGMPNNRFLAERTGGTYSTLKVQPAELEDSGVYFCASSQRLKDTQYFGPGTRLTVL.

The rearrangement uses TRBV6-1 and TRBJ2-1, with D maybe TRBD1 (6 bases). The V and J ends lost 7 bases and 4 bases respectively, with 17 bases between them. The CDR3 length is 15 residues. Germline V lookup: CDR1 MNHNS, CDR2 SASEGT. In DNA, the CDR3 is TGTGCCAGCACCACGGACAGTTCCGTTTACAATGAGCAGTTCTTC. Translating gives CASTTDSSVYNEQFF.

This clonotype was counted between two and nine times. V gene TRBV19 combines with J gene TRBJ1-1; D may be TRBD1 (5 bases). V was shortened by 3 bases and J by 4 bases, with 12 bases between the two germline ends. This CDR3 contains 14 residues. Germline V gene lookup returns CDR1 LNHDA and CDR2 SQIVND (reference sequence). The CDR3 sequence: CASSMSREITEAFF. The CDR3 coding sequence is TGTGCCAGTAGTATGTCCAGGGAGATCACTGAAGCTTTCTTT.

This clonotype has just a few counts. The gene calls are TRBV15 and TRBJ1-4; no firm D call. CDR1 and CDR2 (germline): LNHNV, YYDKDF (reference sequence). V lost 0 bases and J lost 7, with 12 bases in between. CDR3 size: 15 residues. The CDR3 DNA sequence: TGTGCCACCAGCAGAGATCCCCGGGCAAGTGAAAAACTGTTTTTT. This codes for CATSRDPRASEKLFF. Looking up the rest from reference TRBV15 and TRBJ1-4 gives the full variable domain: DAMVIQNPRYQVTQFGKPVTLSCSQTLNHNVMYWYQQKSSQAPKLLFHYYDKDFNNEADTPDNFQSRRPNTSFCFLDIRSPGLGDTAMYLCATSRDPRASEKLFFGSGTQLSVL.

V usage is TRBV27 and J usage is TRBJ2-4, with D possibly matching TRBD1 (5 bases). This CDR3 spans 16 amino acids. Looked up from germline, CDR1 is MNHEY and CDR2 is SMNVEV (reference sequence). Trimming pared 5 bases from V and 1 base from J, leaving 15 bases between. The CDR3 DNA is TGTGCCAGCAGTGTAACAGGACCCGAGGCCAAAAACATTCAGTACTTC. Amino acid sequence: CASSVTGPEAKNIQYF.

At least ten counts were recorded for this clonotype. The chain is built from TRBV4-2 and TRBJ2-2; 7 positions agree with TRBD1. Germline V gene data show CDR1 as LGHNA and CDR2 as YNFKEQ. The junction had 3 bases not matched to a gene; V was cut back by 3 bases and J by 2 bases. The CDR3 is 15 residues long. For the CDR3, the DNA is TGTGCCAGCAGCCACGGACAGGAAAACACCGGGGAGCTGTTTTTT. Protein sequence: CASSHGQENTGELFF.

This clonotype was detected a few times. The chain links TRBV20-1 to TRBJ2-2, with 7 nucleotides matching TRBD1. V shed 6 bases and J 7 bases; nucleotides not matched to a gene: 11. Germline V gene lookup returns CDR1 DFQATT and CDR2 SNEGSKA (reference sequence). The CDR3 sequence is 14 residues long. CDR3 residues: CSAEDSQGDGELFF. DNA for the CDR3: TGCAGTGCCGAAGACTCTCAGGGGGACGGGGAGCTGTTTTTT.

This clonotype was observed a handful of times. The CDR3 reads CASSVGGGTYEQYF. For the CDR3, the DNA is TGTGCCAGCAGCGTAGGGGGCGGAACCTACGAGCAGTACTTC. The chain is built from TRBV9 and TRBJ2-7; D is perhaps TRBD1 (5 bases). The CDR3 is 14 amino acids. V lost 0 bases, J lost 2 bases, and 9 bases lay in between. CDR1 and CDR2 (germline): SGDLS, YYNGEE.

This clonotype was detected many times. The rearrangement joins TRBV29-1 to TRBJ2-5; the D gene is possibly TRBD1 (6 bases). The CDR3 contains 14 residues. Germline V gene sequence: CDR1 SQVTM, CDR2 ANQGSEA. The V and J ends lost 0 bases and 6 bases respectively, with 14 bases between them. CDR3 in DNA: TGCAGCGTTGAAGATCTCCCACAGGGAAAGACCCAGTACTTC. Encoded protein: CSVEDLPQGKTQYF.

This clonotype showed up just a few times. The gene calls are TRBV20-1 and TRBJ1-4; perhaps TRBD1 as D (6 bases). This CDR3 comprises 13 residues. Germline V lookup: CDR1 DFQATT, CDR2 SNEGSKA (reference sequence). V dropped 3 bases and J dropped 5 bases, with 10 bases sitting between them. The DNA for the CDR3 is TGCAGTGCTAGGAGGACAGAAAATGAAAAACTGTTTTTT. Protein: CSARRTENEKLFF.

This clonotype has a count of ten or more. The chain couples TRBV4-3 to TRBJ2-7; D uncertain. V gave up 0 bases and J gave up 5 bases, with 20 bases separating them. CDR3 length: 17 amino acids. CDR1 and CDR2 from the germline V gene are LGHNA and YSLEER. The CDR3 loop is CASSQELWAGPSDEQYF. For the CDR3, the DNA is TGCGCCAGCAGCCAAGAGCTGTGGGCAGGCCCCTCGGACGAGCAGTACTTC.

The chain links TRBV19 to TRBJ2-7, with D perhaps matching TRBD1 or TRBD2 (5 bases each). Trimming pared 7 bases from V and 2 bases from J, leaving 18 bases between. The germline gives CDR1 LNHDA, CDR2 SQIVND (reference sequence). The CDR3 loop spans 15 amino acids. DNA for the CDR3: TGTGCCAGTACCCCAAGGGGTACGGGGACCTACGAGCAGTACTTC. Its translation: CASTPRGTGTYEQYF. Filled out from reference TRBV19 and TRBJ2-7, the complete variable domain reads DGGITQSPKYLFRKEGQNVTLSCEQNLNHDAMYWYRQDPGQGLRLIYYSQIVNDFQKGDIAEGYSVSREKKESFPLTVTSAQKNPTAFYLCASTPRGTGTYEQYFGPGTRLTVT.

This clonotype came up a few times. One end of the junction does not line up with germline, which may come from a read error. The chain combines TRBV5-1 with TRBJ2-7; 7 bases fit TRBD1. The CDR3 is made up of 15 amino acids. The germline CDR1 and CDR2 sequences are SGHRS and YFSETQ. DNA for the CDR3: TGCGCCAGCAGGTTGGGACAGCTCCTATCCTACGAGCAGTACTTC. This encodes CASRLGQLLSYEQYF. Supplemented by reference TRBV5-1 and TRBJ2-7, the full variable domain reads KAGVTQTPRYLIKTRGQQVTLSCSPISGHRSVSWYQQTPGQGLQFLFEYFSETQRNKGNFPGRFSGRQFSNSRSEMNVSTLELGDSALYLCASRLGQLLSYEQYFGPGTRLTVT.

The sample holds many counts of this clonotype. The gene calls are TRBV12-3 or TRBV12-4 and TRBJ1-1, with D perhaps TRBD1 (5 bases). The CDR3 sequence is 16 residues long. V gave up 5 bases and J gave up 5 bases, with 21 bases separating them. CDR3 sequence: CASSDGTDPFFTEAFF. The CDR3 region has the DNA TGTGCCAGCAGTGACGGGACGGATCCATTCTTTACTGAAGCTTTCTTT.

The chain recombines TRBV20-1 with TRBJ2-1, with D maybe TRBD2 (5 bases). The CDR3 is 16 amino acids. Trimming pared 0 bases from V and 0 bases from J, leaving 12 bases between. The V gene's germline CDR1 is DFQATT and CDR2 SNEGSKA (reference sequence). The CDR3 protein is CSARDLAGRSYNEQFF. DNA for the CDR3: TGCAGTGCTAGAGATCTGGCGGGCCGCTCCTACAATGAGCAGTTCTTC.

The CDR3: CASSERDWVYEQYF. As DNA, the CDR3 is TGTGCCAGCAGTGAACGGGACTGGGTGTACGAGCAGTACTTC. The chain has TRBV6-1 and TRBJ2-7, with TRBD2 as a possible D gene (6 bases). CDR3 length equals 14 residues. The V end was cut by 2 bases, the J end by 4 bases, with 12 bases between. Germline CDR1 MNHNS, CDR2 SASEGT.

V usage is TRBV28 and J usage is TRBJ2-7; D possibly corresponds to TRBD2 (6 bases). The CDR3 spans 14 residues. V was pared by 3 bases and J by 5 bases, with 14 bases between. Germline V lookup: CDR1 MDHEN, CDR2 SYDVKM. CDR3 in DNA: TGTGCCAGCAGTTTTCGCGGGGCTTCGGACGAGCAGTACTTC. The encoded protein is CASSFRGASDEQYF.

This clonotype was seen many times. The chain joins TRBV4-3 to TRBJ1-6, with TRBD1 as a possible D gene (5 bases). Trimming cost V 0 bases and J 9 bases, with 12 bases left between them. The CDR3 runs to 15 residues. Germline values: CDR1 LGHNA, CDR2 YSLEER. The CDR3 DNA reads TGCGCCAGCAGCCAAGATTCAGGGATGGGTTCACCCCTCCACTTT. Translated: CASSQDSGMGSPLHF.

The CDR3 nucleotides are TGTGCCAGCAGCTTGGCGGGAGGCGGGGGACCCTACGAGCAGTACTTC. Translating gives CASSLAGGGGPYEQYF. V usage is TRBV11-2 and J usage is TRBJ2-7, with TRBD2 identical over 8 bases. Looked up from germline, CDR1 is SGHAT and CDR2 is FQNNGV. The CDR3 is made up of 16 amino acids. Losses at the gene ends were 3 bases for V and 2 bases for J; bases not matched to a gene: 9.

This clonotype showed up many times. The rearrangement uses TRBV18 and TRBJ2-5; D remains ambiguous. The CDR3 sequence is 14 residues long. The V and J ends lost 3 bases and 3 bases respectively, with 11 bases between them. The V gene's germline CDR1 is KGHSH and CDR2 LQKENI. CDR3 in amino acids: CASSPSLPEETQYF. The CDR3 DNA sequence: TGTGCCAGCTCACCTTCACTACCAGAAGAGACCCAGTACTTC.